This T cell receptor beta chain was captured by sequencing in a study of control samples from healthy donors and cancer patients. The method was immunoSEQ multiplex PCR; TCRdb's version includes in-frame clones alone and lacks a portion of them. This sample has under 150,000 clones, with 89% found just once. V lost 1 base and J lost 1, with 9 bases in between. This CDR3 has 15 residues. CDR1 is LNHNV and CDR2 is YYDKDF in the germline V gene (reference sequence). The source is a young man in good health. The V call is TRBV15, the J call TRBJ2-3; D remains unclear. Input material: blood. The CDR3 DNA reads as TGTGCCACCAGCAGAGGTCCAGGTCGCACAGATACGCAGTATTTT. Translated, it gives CATSRGPGRTDTQYF.